The 11 T cell receptor beta chains presented below share a single source sample, sequenced in a study of blood T cell repertoires in COVID-19. Generated by immunoSEQ multiplex PCR, the TCRdb table keeps only in-frame clones and is missing some. The data show 50,000 to 65,000 clones, 65% to 85% seen once. Sequenced input: PBMCs or T cells enriched from blood (not recorded which). The receptors derive from a woman aged 60 to 75 who had been exposed to COVID-19.

This clone was detected only a few times. The chain combines TRBV5-1 with TRBJ2-7; D possibly corresponds to TRBD1 (6 bases). The germline gives CDR1 SGHRS, CDR2 YFSETQ. The CDR3 is 13 residues long. The V gene lost 4 bases and the J gene lost 4 bases, with 12 bases spanning the gap. CDR3 nucleotides: TGCGCCAGCAGCGTAGAACAGGGATACGAGCAGTACTTC. This gives the protein CASSVEQGYEQYF.

The chain links TRBV4-2 to TRBJ2-7, with TRBD2 matching over 9 bases. The CDR3 has 16 amino acids. The V segment lost 2 bases and the J segment 5 bases; nucleotides outside the gene matches: 10. CDR1 is LGHNA, CDR2 YNFKEQ, per germline. The CDR3 bases are TGTGCCAGCAGCCAACCCTTAGCGGGAGATTCCCACGAGCAGTACTTC. Protein sequence: CASSQPLAGDSHEQYF.

The genes are TRBV7-2 and TRBJ1-2, with TRBD1 matching 7 bases. J gave up 7 bases and V 5 bases, and 7 bases lay outside the gene matches. The germline V gene has CDR1 SGHTA and CDR2 FQGNSA. The CDR3 consists of 13 residues. The CDR3 DNA follows: TGTGCCAGCAGCCTCGACAGGGTTGGTGGCTACACCTTC. This gives the protein CASSLDRVGGYTF.

There are a few counts of this clone. V and J are TRBV6-5 and TRBJ2-7; 7 nucleotides line up with TRBD2. CDR3 length: 14 residues. V trimming: 6 bases; J trimming: 5 bases; junction bases outside the gene matches: 10. In germline, CDR1 is MNHEY, CDR2 SVGAGI. DNA for the CDR3: TGTGCCAGCAGAATGGGGGGAGGGCCGAACGAGCAGTACTTC. It codes for CASRMGGGPNEQYF.

V is TRBV5-1 and J is TRBJ2-7; 11 bases map to TRBD2. The J segment lost 6 bases and the V segment lost 4 bases, leaving 9 bases of the junction unmatched. CDR1 SGHRS and CDR2 YFSETQ come from the germline V gene. The CDR3 covers 15 residues. CDR3 amino acids: CASSPVSGRAREQYF. The CDR3 DNA follows: TGCGCCAGCAGCCCAGTTAGCGGGAGGGCACGCGAGCAGTACTTC.

The chain's CDR3 is CASSWTGTSGGELFF. DNA of the CDR3: TGTGCCAGCAGTTGGACCGGGACTAGCGGCGGGGAGCTGTTTTTT. The rearrangement links TRBV6-5 to TRBJ2-2, with 11 bases identical to TRBD2. CDR1 MNHEY and CDR2 SVGAGI come from the germline V gene. The length of the CDR3 is 15 residues. Trimming took 4 bases from V and 7 from J; bases not matched to a gene: 5.

The J gene is TRBJ1-1, the V gene TRBV11-2; tentatively, D is TRBD1 (6 bases). Trimming left V 5 bases short and J 1 base short, with 14 bases between. Germline lookup yields CDR1 SGHAT and CDR2 FQNNGV. This CDR3 comprises 15 residues. The CDR3 nucleotides read TGTGCCAGCAGCCTTCAGGGGCCCGGGAACACTGAAGCTTTCTTT. Its translation is CASSLQGPGNTEAFF.

This clone was counted only a few times. This chain joins TRBV28 and TRBJ2-2; 8 bases are shared with TRBD2. The CDR3 is 16 amino acids. The germline CDR1 and CDR2 sequences are MDHEN and SYDVKM. Trimming at V came to 8 bases and at J to 1 base, leaving 9 bases not matched to a gene. The CDR3 DNA follows: TGTGCCAGCCGGGGGGGTTTACGAAGGAACACCGGGGAGCTGTTTTTT. Protein sequence: CASRGGLRRNTGELFF.

A few counts support this clone. The chain is built from TRBV11-2 and TRBJ2-7, with D maybe TRBD2 (5 bases). CDR3 size: 16 residues. V lost 0 bases, J lost 7 bases, and 19 bases lay in between. CDR1 and CDR2 from the germline V gene are SGHAT and FQNNGV. CDR3 DNA: TGTGCCAGCAGCTTAGATCGAGCGGCCCTGGTTCAGGAGCAGTACTTC. Encoded protein: CASSLDRAALVQEQYF.

The rearrangement links TRBV30 to TRBJ1-6; D call uncertain. Deletions cut 4 bases from V and 7 bases from J, with 8 bases between. Germline CDR1 and CDR2: GTSNPN and SVGIG (reference sequence). The CDR3 has 12 amino acids. The CDR3 DNA reads TGTGCCTGGACGCCGGGGAATTCACCCCTCCACTTT. Its protein product is CAWTPGNSPLHF.

The chain's CDR3 is CASSPQTGWNSPLHF. The DNA of the CDR3 is TGTGCCAGCAGCCCGCAGACAGGGTGGAATTCACCCCTCCACTTT. V usage is TRBV14 and J usage is TRBJ1-6, with 7 bases aligning to TRBD1. V lost 4 bases and J lost 7; bases outside the gene matches: 7. The CDR3 length is 15 residues. Germline values: CDR1 SGHDN, CDR2 FVKESK.